Following are 8 T cell receptor beta chains from one sample sequenced in a study of cytomegalovirus exposure and HLA in healthy donors. Vbeta (60) and Jbeta (13) primers were used in the PCR. The table came from immunoSEQ multiplex PCR; TCRdb's copy has only in-frame clones and leaves some out. This table has 150,000 to 200,000 clones, 75% to 90% appearing once. Sequenced: PBMCs. Receptors were obtained from a man aged 25 to 45 in good health and CMV-seronegative.

The J gene is TRBJ2-7, the V gene TRBV19, with TRBD1 matching 10 bases. The V segment lost 5 bases and the J segment 4 bases; nucleotides outside the gene matches: 8. The CDR3 runs to 15 residues. Germline assignment: CDR1 LNHDA and CDR2 SQIVND (reference sequence). The CDR3 coding sequence is TGTGCCAGTAGTCTGGGGACAGGGGCACAATACGAGCAGTACTTC. Translating it yields CASSLGTGAQYEQYF. The whole variable domain, remainder taken from reference TRBV19 and TRBJ2-7, is DGGITQSPKYLFRKEGQNVTLSCEQNLNHDAMYWYRQDPGQGLRLIYYSQIVNDFQKGDIAEGYSVSREKKESFPLTVTSAQKNPTAFYLCASSLGTGAQYEQYFGPGTRLTVT.

This clone was counted a single time. The CDR3 sequence is CASRTTQATNEKLFF. The CDR3 DNA reads TGTGCCAGCAGGACCACCCAGGCTACGAATGAAAAACTGTTTTTT. This chain joins TRBV6-5 and TRBJ1-4; D is unresolved. CDR1 and CDR2 from the germline V gene are MNHEY and SVGAGI. This CDR3 is built from 15 residues. Between the trimmed V and J ends, which lost 6 bases and 5 bases, there was a span of 16 bases.

The chain uses TRBV10-3 and TRBJ1-3; D is unclear. This CDR3 contains 15 residues. The V end was cut by 8 bases, the J end by 0 bases, with 14 bases between. Germline V gives CDR1 ENHRY, CDR2 SYGVKD. The CDR3 nucleotides read TGTGCCATCGGAGCGACGATAACCTCTGGAAACACCATATATTTT. It is translated as CAIGATITSGNTIYF.

V gene TRBV11-2 combines with J gene TRBJ2-3; 9 positions agree with TRBD2. V shed 2 bases, J shed 3 bases, and the junction held 6 bases outside the gene matches. This CDR3 spans 16 amino acids. Germline V gene lookup returns CDR1 SGHAT and CDR2 FQNNGV. The CDR3 here is CASSLRGGGGTDTQYF. CDR3 coding DNA: TGTGCCAGCAGCTTAAGAGGCGGGGGGGGTACAGATACGCAGTATTTT.

The DNA of the CDR3 is TGTGCCAGCAGTTTATCATCAGCGGGGCTCGACGAGCAGTACTTC. Amino acids: CASSLSSAGLDEQYF. This rearrangement joins TRBV27 to TRBJ2-7, with 7 bases identical to TRBD2. V shed 0 bases, J shed 5 bases, and the junction held 7 bases outside the gene matches. This CDR3 spans 15 amino acids. The germline CDR1 and CDR2 sequences are MNHEY and SMNVEV (reference sequence).

This rearrangement joins TRBV28 to TRBJ1-2, with D tentatively TRBD1 (5 bases). CDR3 length: 12 amino acids. Germline CDR1 is MDHEN and CDR2 is SYDVKM. The ends were cut back, 4 bases at V and 3 bases at J, with 6 bases in the middle. CDR3 sequence: CASSSGDYGYTF. In DNA form, the CDR3 reads TGTGCCAGCAGTTCGGGGGACTATGGCTACACCTTC.

The CDR3 nucleotides are TGTGCCAGCAGTAGCAAATTCGGGACCCAGTACTTC. It codes for CASSSKFGTQYF. The chain combines TRBV11-3 with TRBJ2-5, with D uncertain. The germline V gene encodes CDR1 SGHNT and CDR2 YENEEA. This CDR3 region has 12 residues. The V gene lost 6 bases and the J gene lost 7 bases, with 12 bases spanning the gap.

This clone turned up a few times. The J gene is TRBJ2-3, the V gene TRBV27, with 9 bases matching TRBD1. Germline V gene data show CDR1 as MNHEY and CDR2 as SMNVEV (reference sequence). The CDR3 sequence is 17 residues long. Trimming cost V 1 base and J 4 bases; bases outside gene matches: 9. The CDR3 reads CASSLFQTGGDADTQYF. The CDR3 nucleotides read TGTGCCAGCAGTTTATTCCAGACAGGGGGGGACGCAGATACGCAGTATTTT.